These T cell receptor beta chains were read from a single sample in a study of cytomegalovirus exposure and HLA in healthy donors. The method was immunoSEQ multiplex PCR; TCRdb's version includes in-frame clones alone and lacks a portion of them. The table for this sample gives 130,000 to 150,000 clones. Sequences were obtained from PBMCs. These receptors were taken from a male donor in good health and CMV-seronegative. Both conserved end residues are part of each CDR3. Fields, in order: V gene, J gene, CDR3 protein.

v_gene: TRBV5-1; j_gene: TRBJ2-3; CDR3aa: CASSLGRTSGELTDTQYF
v_gene: TRBV9; j_gene: TRBJ2-7; CDR3aa: CASSAGFQQYF
v_gene: TRBV29-1; j_gene: TRBJ1-2; CDR3aa: CSVTGRNGYTF
v_gene: TRBV6-5; j_gene: TRBJ1-6; CDR3aa: CASTRGAASPLHF
v_gene: TRBV5-4; j_gene: TRBJ1-2; CDR3aa: CASSPEVRGFSGYTF
v_gene: TRBV6-5; j_gene: TRBJ2-5; CDR3aa: CASSYPTSGSETQYF
v_gene: TRBV15; j_gene: TRBJ2-7; CDR3aa: CATSYLRAGGLYEQYF
v_gene: TRBV10-2; j_gene: TRBJ1-2; CDR3aa: CASSTTANYGYTF
v_gene: TRBV9; j_gene: TRBJ1-6; CDR3aa: CASSPWGGDSPLHF
v_gene: TRBV5-1; j_gene: TRBJ1-4; CDR3aa: CASSLQGGVNEKLFF
v_gene: TRBV19; j_gene: TRBJ1-6; CDR3aa: CASSHDRPNSPLHF
v_gene: TRBV5-1; j_gene: TRBJ2-1; CDR3aa: CASSPLAGGNEQFF
v_gene: TRBV9; j_gene: TRBJ2-1; CDR3aa: CASSVVPSGLTYNEQFF
v_gene: TRBV18; j_gene: TRBJ2-7; CDR3aa: CASSPDRVAEQYF
v_gene: TRBV29-1; j_gene: TRBJ2-2; CDR3aa: CSVDIGGGNTGELFF
v_gene: TRBV9; j_gene: TRBJ2-7; CDR3aa: CASSAGTSGVYEQYF
v_gene: TRBV7-3; j_gene: TRBJ2-7; CDR3aa: CASSLRQGVTYEQYF
v_gene: TRBV7-9; j_gene: TRBJ1-4; CDR3aa: CASSFRRGGSGEKLFF
v_gene: TRBV7-2; j_gene: TRBJ2-5; CDR3aa: CASRNRVIAETQYF
v_gene: TRBV5-1; j_gene: TRBJ2-7; CDR3aa: CASSPEQGYHEQYF
v_gene: TRBV16; j_gene: TRBJ1-6; CDR3aa: CASSQNLRVNSPLHF
v_gene: TRBV19; j_gene: TRBJ1-5; CDR3aa: CASAPTRNRSRVDRPQHF
v_gene: TRBV25-1; j_gene: TRBJ1-4; CDR3aa: CASSAGQGIEKLFF
v_gene: TRBV7-7; j_gene: TRBJ2-7; CDR3aa: CASSLGLPGNYEQYF
v_gene: TRBV2; j_gene: TRBJ2-7; CDR3aa: CASSEGLAGLHEQYF
v_gene: TRBV19; j_gene: TRBJ1-5; CDR3aa: CASSIVGVQPQHF
v_gene: TRBV7-3; j_gene: TRBJ2-1; CDR3aa: CASSWGLAVYNEQFF
v_gene: TRBV7-9; j_gene: TRBJ2-2; CDR3aa: CASSHWLAGNTGELFF
v_gene: TRBV9; j_gene: TRBJ2-7; CDR3aa: CASSVGGQGAHEQYF
v_gene: TRBV7-8; j_gene: TRBJ1-1; CDR3aa: CASRLGATEAFF
v_gene: TRBV9; j_gene: TRBJ2-3; CDR3aa: CASSPHPGAGTDTQYF
v_gene: TRBV5-1; j_gene: TRBJ1-2; CDR3aa: CASSSGLNQPAYTF
v_gene: TRBV5-4; j_gene: TRBJ2-1; CDR3aa: CASSWGRWREQGNEQFF
v_gene: TRBV29-1; j_gene: TRBJ1-1; CDR3aa: CSAGQGAKVEAFF
v_gene: TRBV5-1; j_gene: TRBJ1-1; CDR3aa: CASRRAPGGDTEAFF
v_gene: TRBV30; j_gene: TRBJ2-1; CDR3aa: CAWSQLSSGAFFYNEQFF
v_gene: TRBV9; j_gene: TRBJ2-1; CDR3aa: CASSVEGGTYNEQFF
v_gene: TRBV5-1; j_gene: TRBJ1-1; CDR3aa: CASSKGQGGGTEAFF
v_gene: TRBV18; j_gene: TRBJ2-5; CDR3aa: CASSPRETGGETQYF
v_gene: TRBV7-6; j_gene: TRBJ1-1; CDR3aa: CASSLGQGATEAFF
v_gene: TRBV27; j_gene: TRBJ1-1; CDR3aa: CASSLQGVRTEAFF